One sample yielded the 22 T cell receptor beta chains listed below, sequenced in a study of cytomegalovirus exposure and HLA in healthy donors. PCR used 60 Vbeta primers and 13 Jbeta primers. Repertoires were generated with immunoSEQ multiplex PCR, while TCRdb's copy carries only in-frame clones and drops some. The sample shows about 190,000 clones, approximately 85% of them seen only once. Sequencing was performed on PBMCs. All receptors come from a man between 18 and 35 years old in good health and CMV-seronegative.

About this clone: The same CDR3 also results from other DNA sequences found in this sample. DNA for the CDR3: TGTGCCAGCAAAACAGGGGGGCGGACCGGGGAGCTGTTTTTT. Its protein product is CASKTGGRTGELFF. The chain combines TRBV6-5 with TRBJ2-2; 8 bases fit TRBD1. Germline assignment: CDR1 MNHEY and CDR2 SVGAGI. The CDR3 totals 14 residues. V was clipped by 7 bases and J by 5 bases; unmatched bases: 6.

This clone was detected a few times. The chain joins TRBV30 to TRBJ1-1, with D perhaps TRBD1 (6 bases). CDR3 length equals 14 residues. Per germline, CDR1 GTSNPN and CDR2 SVGIG (reference sequence). V was trimmed by 4 bases and J by 1 base, leaving 13 bases between them. For the CDR3, the DNA is TGTGCCTGGAAACTCACAGGGAGGAACACTGAAGCTTTCTTT. This gives the protein CAWKLTGRNTEAFF.

The chain recombines TRBV9 with TRBJ2-2; TRBD2 matches at 11 bases. V trimming: 0 bases; J trimming: 4 bases; junction bases outside the gene matches: 8. Germline CDR1 reads SGDLS; CDR2 reads YYNGEE. The CDR3 is 18 residues long. Here the CDR3 reads CASSVEAVAGGITGELFF. As DNA, the CDR3 is TGTGCCAGCAGCGTAGAAGCCGTAGCGGGGGGGATCACCGGGGAGCTGTTTTTT.

V is TRBV29-1 and J is TRBJ1-1; 9 bases align to TRBD1. The CDR3 covers 13 residues. V gave up 0 bases and J gave up 5 bases; unmatched junction bases: 1. Germline V gives CDR1 SQVTM, CDR2 ANQGSEA. The CDR3 spells CSVEEGTGTEAFF. The DNA for the CDR3 is TGCAGCGTTGAAGAAGGGACAGGGACTGAAGCTTTCTTT.

The DNA of the CDR3 is TGTGCCACCAGCAGAGGTTTCGTCGGGGCGGGATATGGCTACACCTTC. Amino acid sequence: CATSRGFVGAGYGYTF. The chain uses TRBV15 and TRBJ1-2; a weak D match, TRBD1 (5 bases). The V gene lost 1 base and the J gene lost 5 bases, with 17 bases spanning the gap. There are 16 residues in the CDR3. CDR1 LNHNV and CDR2 YYDKDF come from the germline V gene (reference sequence).

J is TRBJ2-3 and V is TRBV5-4; 11 nucleotides match TRBD2. The CDR3 covers 18 residues. V lost 3 bases to trimming and J lost 1 base; unmatched junction nucleotides: 10. Germline V gene data show CDR1 as SGHNT and CDR2 as YYREEE (reference sequence). CDR3 nucleotides: TGTGCCAGCAGCTATGAGCCCCTAGCGGGGGGCCGCACAGATACGCAGTATTTT. This codes for CASSYEPLAGGRTDTQYF.

This chain connects TRBV19 to TRBJ1-3, with D unresolved. CDR3 length: 13 amino acids. Germline loops: CDR1 LNHDA, CDR2 SQIVND (reference sequence). V shed 6 bases and J shed 1 base, with 7 bases lying between them. The CDR3 DNA is TGTGCCAGTAGAATAACTTCTGGAAACACCATATATTTT. Protein: CASRITSGNTIYF.

This rearrangement joins TRBV19 to TRBJ2-7; 7 bases match TRBD2. This CDR3 spans 15 amino acids. Trimming cost V 3 bases and J 0 bases; bases outside gene matches: 5. Germline CDR1 LNHDA, CDR2 SQIVND (reference sequence). The CDR3: CASSMKLATSYEQYF. The DNA of the CDR3 is TGTGCCAGTAGTATGAAACTAGCGACCTCCTACGAGCAGTACTTC. The full variable domain, rest sourced from reference TRBV19 and TRBJ2-7, is DGGITQSPKYLFRKEGQNVTLSCEQNLNHDAMYWYRQDPGQGLRLIYYSQIVNDFQKGDIAEGYSVSREKKESFPLTVTSAQKNPTAFYLCASSMKLATSYEQYFGPGTRLTVT.

The rearrangement uses TRBV5-1 and TRBJ2-7; maybe TRBD1 (5 bases). V lost 0 bases to trimming and J lost 3 bases, with 16 bases between them. Germline CDR1 is SGHRS and CDR2 is YFSETQ. The CDR3 runs 16 residues. The CDR3 region is CASSLDGTGEIYEQYF. The CDR3 DNA is TGCGCCAGCAGCTTGGATGGAACAGGCGAAATCTACGAGCAGTACTTC.

V and J are TRBV4-3 and TRBJ1-6; D not certain. This CDR3 contains 13 residues. Trimming stripped 2 bases from V and 7 bases from J, with 6 bases between. From germline, CDR1 is LGHNA and CDR2 YSLEER. CDR3 region: CASSQTQNSPLHF. The CDR3 DNA sequence: TGCGCCAGCAGCCAAACACAAAATTCACCCCTCCACTTT.

The chain joins TRBV5-1 to TRBJ2-2, with 8 bases lining up with TRBD2. The CDR3 contains 17 residues. Germline V gene lookup returns CDR1 SGHRS and CDR2 YFSETQ. Trimming removed 3 bases from V and 4 bases from J; junction bases left unmatched: 11. Here the CDR3 DNA reads TGCGCCAGCAGCTCATCAACTGTGGCGGGGGGCACCGGGGAGCTGTTTTTT. Protein product: CASSSSTVAGGTGELFF. Full variable domain (rest looked up from reference TRBV5-1 and TRBJ2-2): KAGVTQTPRYLIKTRGQQVTLSCSPISGHRSVSWYQQTPGQGLQFLFEYFSETQRNKGNFPGRFSGRQFSNSRSEMNVSTLELGDSALYLCASSSSTVAGGTGELFFGEGSRLTVL.

This clone was recorded a few times. Germline is not matched at one junction end, which may reflect a read error. V usage is TRBV4-3 and J usage is TRBJ2-1, with 8 nucleotides matching TRBD2. This CDR3 contains 14 residues. CDR1 and CDR2 (germline): LGHNA, YSLEER. The CDR3 sequence is CANSQDRAGGEQFF. The CDR3 bases are TGCGCCAACAGCCAAGATCGGGCGGGGGGTGAGCAGTTCTTC.

This chain uses TRBV27 with TRBJ2-7, with 9 positions matching TRBD2. V shed 5 bases, J shed 2 bases, and the junction held 10 bases outside the gene matches. The CDR3 has 16 residues. The V gene's germline CDR1 is MNHEY and CDR2 SMNVEV (reference sequence). CDR3 region: CASSTVGTSRTYEQYF. The DNA of the CDR3 is TGTGCCAGCAGTACCGTGGGGACTAGCAGGACCTACGAGCAGTACTTC.

This rearrangement joins TRBV7-2 to TRBJ2-5, with 9 bases lining up with TRBD2. The DNA matches TRBJ2-7 better at its end, which makes the J call doubtful. Germline CDR1 is SGHTA and CDR2 is FQGNSA. The CDR3 loop spans 15 amino acids. CDR3 nucleotide sequence: TGTGCCAGCAGCTTAGTAGCGGGAGACTCCTACGAGCAGTACTTC. Protein: CASSLVAGDSYEQYF.

The chain links TRBV13 to TRBJ1-2; 8 bases map to TRBD1. CDR1 and CDR2 (germline): PRHDT, FYEKMQ (reference sequence). J was trimmed by 4 bases and V by 3 bases; bases with no gene match: 4. The CDR3 runs 14 residues. The chain's CDR3 is CASSFSTGVYGYTF. CDR3 sequence (DNA): TGTGCCAGCAGCTTTTCGACAGGGGTCTATGGCTACACCTTC.

This rearrangement joins TRBV19 to TRBJ2-7, with TRBD1 matching 10 bases. The CDR3 is 14 residues long. Germline V gives CDR1 LNHDA, CDR2 SQIVND (reference sequence). V lost 6 bases and J lost 4; bases outside the gene matches: 6. CDR3: CASSWGTGAYEQYF. The CDR3 DNA sequence: TGTGCCAGTAGCTGGGGGACAGGGGCGTACGAGCAGTACTTC.

This chain joins TRBV7-9 and TRBJ1-2; TRBD1 aligns across 7 bases. CDR3 length: 15 amino acids. Trimming at V came to 4 bases and at J to 4 bases, leaving 9 bases not matched to a gene. Germline V gene sequence: CDR1 SEHNR, CDR2 FQNEAQ (reference sequence). This CDR3 is CASSSSSTGSYGYTF. The DNA for the CDR3 is TGTGCCAGCAGCTCATCCTCGACAGGGAGCTATGGCTACACCTTC.

V and J are TRBV5-6 and TRBJ2-2, with 8 bases identical to TRBD1. CDR3 length equals 16 residues. Germline V gene sequence: CDR1 SGHDT, CDR2 YYEEEE. V shed 0 bases and J 5 bases; nucleotides not matched to a gene: 6. CDR3 protein: CASSLVAGGYTGELFF. CDR3 coding DNA: TGTGCCAGCAGCTTGGTGGCAGGGGGCTATACCGGGGAGCTGTTTTTT.

This clone was seen only once. The chain links TRBV7-2 to TRBJ2-1; TRBD2 is a possible D gene (5 bases). CDR3 length equals 13 residues. Trimming removed 5 bases from V and 4 bases from J, with 9 bases in between. Germline values: CDR1 SGHTA, CDR2 FQGNSA. In nucleotides, the CDR3 is TGTGCCAGCAGCGGGAGTTTATACAATGAGCAGTTCTTC. Its translation: CASSGSLYNEQFF.

The chain couples TRBV2 to TRBJ2-3, with 7 nucleotides matching TRBD2. The CDR3 totals 15 residues. Per germline, CDR1 SNHLY and CDR2 FYNNEI. The junction had 13 bases not matched to a gene; V was cut back by 7 bases and J by 6 bases. The CDR3 nucleotides are TGTGCCAGCAAGGGAGGGATATCCCAGGTGGATACGCAGTATTTT. Residues: CASKGGISQVDTQYF. Using reference TRBV2 and TRBJ2-3 for the parts outside the CDR3, the full variable domain is EPEVTQTPSHQVTQMGQEVILRCVPISNHLYFYWYRQILGQKVEFLVSFYNNEISEKSEIFDDQFSVERPDGSNFTLKIRSTKLEDSAMYFCASKGGISQVDTQYFGPGTRLTVL.

The CDR3 DNA follows: TGTGCCAGCAGCTCACTAGCGGAGAAGGACGAGCAGTACTTC. It specifies CASSSLAEKDEQYF. The chain employs TRBV7-3 and TRBJ2-7; 8 bases align to TRBD2. V was clipped by 4 bases and J by 5 bases; unmatched bases: 7. Germline lookup yields CDR1 SGHTA and CDR2 FQGTGA. This CDR3 spans 14 amino acids.

The chain combines TRBV18 with TRBJ1-5, with 8 nucleotides matching TRBD1. Germline V gene lookup returns CDR1 KGHSH and CDR2 LQKENI. CDR3 length equals 13 residues. The V segment lost 5 bases and the J segment 5 bases; nucleotides outside the gene matches: 2. CDR3 sequence: CASSTGGDQPQHF. CDR3 sequence (DNA): TGTGCCAGCTCAACAGGGGGGGATCAGCCCCAGCATTTT.